This passage covers 32 T cell receptor beta chains from one sample sequenced in a study of blood T cell repertoires in COVID-19. Sequenced by immunoSEQ multiplex PCR; TCRdb stores in-frame clones only, minus some. The table includes 300,000 to 400,000 clones, under 95% detected once. Sequencing input: peripheral blood. The receptor set was obtained from a young woman who had recovered from COVID-19.

This chain uses TRBV18 with TRBJ1-6; a weak D match, TRBD1 (5 bases). Germline values: CDR1 KGHSH, CDR2 LQKENI. The V end lost 6 bases, the J end lost 8 bases, and 11 bases lay between the germline ends. The CDR3 covers 13 residues. The CDR3 spells CASSGAQDSPLHF. The DNA for the CDR3 is TGTGCCAGCTCTGGGGCTCAGGATTCACCCCTCCACTTT.

This chain connects TRBV4-1 to TRBJ2-3; TRBD1 matches at 10 bases. Germline lookup yields CDR1 MGHRA and CDR2 YSYEKL. Trimming at V came to 1 base and at J to 3 bases, leaving 10 bases not matched to a gene. CDR3 length: 18 residues. In DNA form, the CDR3 reads TGCGCCAGCAGCCAAGCCCACGGGGACAGGGGTCTAACAGATACGCAGTATTTT. Its protein is CASSQAHGDRGLTDTQYF.

This rearrangement joins TRBV15 to TRBJ1-2, with TRBD1 matching over 9 bases. The germline gives CDR1 LNHNV, CDR2 YYDKDF (reference sequence). The CDR3 loop spans 14 amino acids. Germline trimming cut 3 bases from V and 9 bases from J; bases unmatched to any gene: 8. CDR3 bases: TGTGCCACCAGCAGGGTCAACAGGGGGCAGAGCTACACCTTC. Its protein is CATSRVNRGQSYTF.

The genes are TRBV10-3 and TRBJ2-2, with TRBD2 matching 9 bases. CDR1 is ENHRY, CDR2 SYGVKD, per germline. The ends lost 2 bases at V and 2 bases at J; junction bases unmatched: 3. The CDR3 is made up of 16 amino acids. The CDR3 protein is CAISETSGSNTGELFF. As DNA, the CDR3 is TGTGCCATCAGTGAGACTAGCGGGTCCAACACCGGGGAGCTGTTTTTT.

This sequence joins TRBV24-1 and TRBJ2-2; 7 bases are a match to TRBD1. This CDR3 region has 17 residues. The germline V gene has CDR1 KGHDR and CDR2 SFDVKD. The ends lost 5 bases at V and 0 bases at J; junction bases unmatched: 8. The CDR3 here is CATSALRGQTNTGELFF. CDR3 DNA sequence: TGTGCCACCAGTGCCCTTAGGGGACAGACGAACACCGGGGAGCTGTTTTTT.

The chain has TRBV15 and TRBJ1-1, with D unclear. Trimming cost V 5 bases and J 11 bases, with 15 bases left between them. Germline V gene data show CDR1 as LNHNV and CDR2 as YYDKDF (reference sequence). This CDR3 has 12 residues. CDR3 nucleotides: TGTGCCACCAGCCGAGCCCGGGGTTGGGCTTTCTTT. The encoded protein is CATSRARGWAFF.

The V gene is TRBV4-1, the J gene TRBJ2-3; 7 bases agree with TRBD2. V gave up 7 bases and J gave up 4 bases; unmatched junction bases: 17. The CDR3 spans 17 residues. Germline loops: CDR1 MGHRA, CDR2 YSYEKL. The CDR3 protein is CASTSVDSGLNPDTQYF. In nucleotides, the CDR3 is TGCGCCAGCACTTCAGTCGACTCGGGACTAAACCCAGATACGCAGTATTTT.

This clone has just one count. The rearrangement joins TRBV4-3 to TRBJ2-1; no firm D call. In germline, CDR1 is LGHNA, CDR2 YSLEER. CDR3 size: 15 residues. The ends were cut back, 0 bases at V and 5 bases at J, with 11 bases in the middle. The chain's CDR3 is CASSQDHPPDNEQFF. DNA of the CDR3: TGCGCCAGCAGCCAAGACCACCCGCCGGACAATGAGCAGTTCTTC.

This chain connects TRBV7-2 to TRBJ2-2; the match to TRBD2 covers 8 bases. The V segment lost 2 bases and the J segment 6 bases; nucleotides outside the gene matches: 8. CDR1 is SGHTA, CDR2 FQGNSA, per germline. The CDR3 runs 16 residues. CDR3 sequence: CASSLWPGAGAGELFF. Here the CDR3 DNA reads TGTGCCAGCAGCTTATGGCCGGGAGCGGGGGCCGGGGAGCTGTTTTTT.

The CDR3 protein is CATSDFRERTGNKDTQYF. As DNA, the CDR3 is TGTGCCACCAGTGATTTTAGGGAACGGACAGGGAATAAAGATACGCAGTATTTT. This chain uses TRBV24-1 with TRBJ2-3, with 8 positions matching TRBD1. CDR3 size: 18 residues. J was trimmed by 5 bases and V by 1 base; bases with no gene match: 13. Germline V lookup: CDR1 KGHDR, CDR2 SFDVKD.

J is TRBJ1-5 and V is TRBV19; the D gene is possibly TRBD1 (6 bases). From germline, CDR1 is LNHDA and CDR2 SQIVND (reference sequence). V was trimmed by 8 bases and J by 5 bases, leaving 13 bases between them. CDR3 length: 13 residues. CDR3 loop: CASGRGRDQPQHF. The CDR3 region has the DNA TGTGCCAGTGGCAGGGGCCGTGATCAGCCCCAGCATTTT.

The V and J genes are TRBV7-2 and TRBJ1-1; TRBD1 might be the D (5 bases). The V end was cut by 5 bases, the J end by 0 bases, with 16 bases between. Germline V gene sequence: CDR1 SGHTA, CDR2 FQGNSA. The CDR3 has 16 residues. CDR3 nucleotides: TGTGCCAGCAGCCCCCCAGGGCCTGTCCTGAACACTGAAGCTTTCTTT. Translation gives CASSPPGPVLNTEAFF.

This sequence joins TRBV25-1 and TRBJ1-2; 7 bases are shared with TRBD1. The CDR3 runs to 14 residues. After removal of 5 bases from V and 0 bases from J, the junction contained 3 bases not matched to a gene. Germline loops: CDR1 MGHDK, CDR2 SYGVNS. The CDR3 loop reads CASSQGETNYGYTF. In DNA form, the CDR3 reads TGTGCCAGCAGTCAGGGGGAAACTAACTATGGCTACACCTTC.

This rearrangement joins TRBV18 to TRBJ1-4; TRBD1 matches 9 bases. V was clipped by 3 bases and J by 7 bases; unmatched bases: 6. CDR1 is KGHSH and CDR2 is LQKENI in the germline V gene. This CDR3 contains 15 residues. The DNA of the CDR3 is TGTGCCAGCTCACCGACCGGGACAGGGAGTGAAAAACTGTTTTTT. Protein: CASSPTGTGSEKLFF.

The chain couples TRBV3-1 (or the pseudogene TRBV3-2) to TRBJ2-2; 9 bases line up with TRBD1. Unmatched junction bases numbered 16, after V lost 3 bases and J lost 5 bases. This CDR3 region has 19 residues. CDR1 is LGHDT, CDR2 YNNKEL, per germline (reference sequence). The CDR3 here is CASSHPGTGREGRTGELFF. The CDR3 DNA sequence: TGTGCCAGCAGCCACCCCGGGACAGGGCGAGAGGGACGGACCGGGGAGCTGTTTTTT.

This clone showed up just once. The V call is TRBV11-2, the J call TRBJ1-5, with D perhaps matching TRBD1 (5 bases). Per germline, CDR1 SGHAT and CDR2 FQNNGV. This CDR3 has 18 amino acids. V lost 0 bases to trimming and J lost 1 base, with 16 bases between them. The chain's CDR3 is CASSLEGQGVGSNQPQHF. CDR3 nucleotides: TGTGCCAGCAGCTTAGAGGGGCAGGGCGTCGGGAGCAATCAGCCCCAGCATTTT.

Here the CDR3 reads CASSLDSGMNTEAFF. CDR3 sequence (DNA): TGTGCCAGCAGCTTAGATTCGGGAATGAACACTGAAGCTTTCTTT. The chain uses TRBV7-8 and TRBJ1-1, with unresolved D. V dropped 1 base and J dropped 0 bases, with 9 bases sitting between them. Germline V gene lookup returns CDR1 SGHVS and CDR2 FQNEAQ. This CDR3 has 15 residues.

In its sample, this clone was seen once. The V call is TRBV5-1, the J call TRBJ1-2; D is ambiguous. Trimming stripped 1 base from V and 7 bases from J, with 20 bases between. This CDR3 has 16 amino acids. Per the germline V gene, CDR1 is SGHRS and CDR2 is YFSETQ. This CDR3 reads CASSLNPGLARGGYTF. In DNA form, the CDR3 reads TGCGCCAGCAGCTTGAATCCGGGATTGGCCCGTGGTGGCTACACCTTC.

V usage is TRBV5-6 and J usage is TRBJ2-3; 12 bases are shared with TRBD2. The CDR3 extends over 14 amino acids. CDR1 is SGHDT, CDR2 YYEEEE, per germline. V lost 4 bases to trimming and J lost 5 bases; unmatched junction nucleotides: 2. The CDR3 DNA is TGTGCCAGCAGCGAGGGACTAGCGGGAGATACGCAGTATTTT. The encoded protein is CASSEGLAGDTQYF.

V is TRBV7-9 and J is TRBJ2-1; D remains ambiguous. The CDR3 length is 13 residues. V dropped 7 bases and J dropped 10 bases, with 17 bases sitting between them. Germline V lookup: CDR1 SEHNR, CDR2 FQNEAQ (reference sequence). In DNA, the CDR3 is TGTGCCAGCACCCCCTTGTCAGCCGGGGAGCAGTTCTTC. This encodes CASTPLSAGEQFF.

A single count supports this clone. The rearrangement joins TRBV21-1 to TRBJ2-7; TRBD2 was called by the table and not checked on the DNA. TRBV21-1 is described as a pseudogene. The CDR3 consists of 12 residues. CDR3 in DNA: TGTGCCAGCAGCAAACTCTCCTACGAGCAGTACGTC. Translated, it gives CASSKLSYEQYV.

The chain couples TRBV9 to TRBJ2-7, with 7 positions matching TRBD1. V lost 4 bases and J lost 6; bases outside the gene matches: 10. The CDR3 has 14 residues. Germline V gives CDR1 SGDLS, CDR2 YYNGEE. CDR3 nucleotide sequence: TGTGCCAGCAGCCCAGGGGACAGTCACCCCGAGCAGTACGTC. This translates into CASSPGDSHPEQYV.

This clone was found a few times. V and J are TRBV18 and TRBJ1-1, with D possibly TRBD1 on 6 matching bases. The ends were cut back, 5 bases at V and 3 bases at J, with 13 bases in the middle. Germline-derived CDR1 and CDR2 are KGHSH and LQKENI. The CDR3 runs to 14 residues. The CDR3 bases are TGTGCCAGCTCATTAATACAGGGTGACACTGAAGCTTTCTTT. This translates into CASSLIQGDTEAFF.

The chain uses TRBV11-2 and TRBJ1-2; D not resolved. V gave up 0 bases and J gave up 4 bases, with 18 bases separating them. The CDR3 runs to 17 residues. Germline V gene sequence: CDR1 SGHAT, CDR2 FQNNGV. The CDR3 protein is CASSLDRHIAGGYGYTF. The CDR3 DNA follows: TGTGCCAGCAGCTTAGATCGCCACATAGCCGGTGGCTATGGCTACACCTTC.

The chain joins TRBV4-3 to TRBJ1-2; 9 nucleotides agree with TRBD1. After removal of 0 bases from V and 8 bases from J, the junction contained 13 bases not matched to a gene. Germline V gene data show CDR1 as LGHNA and CDR2 as YSLEER. This CDR3 has 17 amino acids. The CDR3 spells CASSQDPFSDRGGGYTF. DNA of the CDR3: TGCGCCAGCAGCCAAGATCCCTTCTCTGACAGGGGGGGAGGCTACACCTTC.

The V and J genes are TRBV11-2 and TRBJ2-7, with 7 bases matching TRBD2. V trimming: 5 bases; J trimming: 0 bases; junction bases outside the gene matches: 7. This CDR3 comprises 15 residues. CDR1 and CDR2 (germline): SGHAT, FQNNGV. Here the CDR3 DNA reads TGTGCCAGCAGCCCCACTAGCGTGAGCTCCTACGAGCAGTACGTC. This translates into CASSPTSVSSYEQYV.

Points on this clone: Other DNA variants within this sample encode the same CDR3. The J gene is TRBJ1-1, the V gene TRBV19; D gene unclear. Germline V CDR1 and CDR2: LNHDA, SQIVND (reference sequence). Trimming stripped 1 base from V and 1 base from J, with 4 bases between. This CDR3 has 13 residues. CDR3 amino acids: CASSIGRNTEAFF. The CDR3 region has the DNA TGTGCCAGTAGTATAGGGAGGAACACTGAAGCTTTCTTT.

This chain links TRBV7-9 with TRBJ1-1, with 9 nucleotides matching TRBD1. Germline CDR1 is SEHNR and CDR2 is FQNEAQ (reference sequence). Losses at the gene ends were 4 bases for V and 0 bases for J; bases not matched to a gene: 9. The CDR3 length is 17 residues. DNA for the CDR3: TGTGCCAGCAGCTCCCTGGGACAGGGCCCTATGAACACTGAAGCTTTCTTT. Its translation: CASSSLGQGPMNTEAFF.

The gene calls are TRBV5-1 and TRBJ2-5; perhaps TRBD2 as D (6 bases). In germline, CDR1 is SGHRS, CDR2 YFSETQ. The CDR3 runs to 13 residues. V was shortened by 0 bases and J by 6 bases, with 9 bases between the two germline ends. DNA for the CDR3: TGCGCCAGCAGCTTGGCGGGAGATCAGACCCAGTACTTC. Its translation is CASSLAGDQTQYF.

The genes are TRBV7-2 and TRBJ2-3; D possibly corresponds to TRBD2 (5 bases). Germline CDR1 is SGHTA and CDR2 is FQGNSA. V was trimmed by 2 bases and J by 0 bases, leaving 9 bases between them. The CDR3 spans 15 residues. CDR3 protein: CASSLMRGSTDTQYF. In nucleotides, the CDR3 is TGTGCCAGCAGCTTAATGCGAGGGAGCACAGATACGCAGTATTTT.

The rearrangement joins TRBV24-1 to TRBJ2-2; no clear D. The CDR3 length is 15 residues. V lost 9 bases and J 3 bases, leaving 16 bases between the germline ends. Per germline, CDR1 KGHDR and CDR2 SFDVKD. CDR3 nucleotides: TGTGCCACCGCCGCTGGTAGCCGATACACCGGGGAGCTGTTTTTT. It encodes CATAAGSRYTGELFF.

This chain joins TRBV18 and TRBJ2-5; 10 bases agree with TRBD1. The V gene's germline CDR1 is KGHSH and CDR2 LQKENI. V was clipped by 3 bases and J by 6 bases; unmatched bases: 4. The CDR3 has 14 amino acids. CDR3 in amino acids: CASSPDRGRQTQYF. The CDR3 coding sequence is TGTGCCAGCTCACCCGACAGGGGGCGGCAGACCCAGTACTTC. Full variable domain (remainder filled in from reference TRBV18 and TRBJ2-5): NAGVMQNPRHLVRRRGQEARLRCSPMKGHSHVYWYRQLPEEGLKFMVYLQKENIIDESGMPKERFSAEFPKEGPSILRIQQVVRGDSAAYFCASSPDRGRQTQYFGPGTRLLVL.